The 16 T cell receptor beta chains listed next were all sequenced from one sample in a study of shared clonotypes between healthy human individuals. The naive CD8 fraction comprised CD45RO-negative cells positively selected for CCR7 and excluded terminally differentiated effector memory CD45RA+ cells. Sequenced by immunoSEQ multiplex PCR; TCRdb stores in-frame clones only, minus some. The sample records millions of clones, just under 95% being singletons. Sequencing used naive CD8+ T cells sorted from blood. The receptor source for this set is a young man in good health.

V is TRBV6-1 and J is TRBJ2-1; D is uncertain. Trimming took 7 bases from V and 9 from J, leaving 10 bases between them. Germline values: CDR1 MNHNS, CDR2 SASEGT. There are 11 residues in the CDR3. CDR3 loop: CASNQVGEQFF. Written as DNA, the CDR3 is TGTGCCAGCAATCAGGTTGGTGAGCAGTTCTTC.

The rearrangement links TRBV5-1 to TRBJ1-5; tentative D call: TRBD1 (5 bases). Germline values: CDR1 SGHRS, CDR2 YFSETQ. This CDR3 has 22 amino acids. With 0 bases removed from V and 0 bases from J, the gap between germline ends came to 28 bases. CDR3 sequence: CASSLALPLDLFDSLSNQPQHF. The DNA for the CDR3 is TGCGCCAGCAGCTTGGCCTTGCCACTAGATCTCTTTGACAGTCTTAGCAATCAGCCCCAGCATTTT.

The CDR3 loop reads CATRSGRDHEQFF. CDR3 nucleotides: TGTGCCACGCGTTCCGGAAGAGACCATGAGCAGTTCTTC. The V and J genes are TRBV6-5 and TRBJ2-1; D unclear. The CDR3 runs to 13 residues. V was pared by 10 bases and J by 8 bases, with 18 bases between. The germline CDR1 and CDR2 sequences are MNHEY and SVGAGI.

CDR3 protein: CASSPGAGGYNEQFF. The CDR3 DNA reads as TGTGCCAGCAGCCCGGGAGCGGGGGGCTACAATGAGCAGTTCTTC. J is TRBJ2-1 and V is TRBV27; 9 bases map to TRBD2. CDR1 is MNHEY and CDR2 is SMNVEV in the germline V gene (reference sequence). CDR3 size: 15 residues. Germline trimming cut 6 bases from V and 3 bases from J; bases unmatched to any gene: 6.

J is TRBJ1-1 and V is TRBV19; tentative D call: TRBD1 (5 bases). The CDR3 has 14 residues. Germline V gene lookup returns CDR1 LNHDA and CDR2 SQIVND (reference sequence). With 2 bases removed from V and 6 bases from J, the gap between germline ends came to 13 bases. CDR3 sequence: CASSILQGHPEAFF. The CDR3, as DNA: TGTGCCAGTAGTATACTTCAGGGCCACCCTGAAGCTTTCTTT.

The rearrangement links TRBV5-1 to TRBJ2-7; 8 nucleotides line up with TRBD2. The germline V gene has CDR1 SGHRS and CDR2 YFSETQ. Germline trimming cut 4 bases from V and 5 bases from J; bases unmatched to any gene: 11. CDR3 length: 15 residues. The CDR3 protein is CASSDSGLGVDEQYF. DNA of the CDR3: TGCGCCAGCAGCGATTCGGGACTAGGCGTCGACGAGCAGTACTTC.

This chain links TRBV9 with TRBJ2-3; D gene uncertain. The CDR3 consists of 15 residues. With 5 bases removed from V and 2 bases from J, the gap between germline ends came to 15 bases. Germline V gives CDR1 SGDLS, CDR2 YYNGEE. CDR3 in amino acids: CASRNRVFSTDTQYF. The CDR3 DNA reads as TGTGCCAGCAGGAACAGAGTTTTTTCCACAGATACGCAGTATTTT.

The V and J genes are TRBV6-1 and TRBJ2-5; D not certain. This CDR3 region has 14 residues. Trimming took off 2 bases at V and 2 bases at J, with 9 bases between the two ends. The germline V gene encodes CDR1 MNHNS and CDR2 SASEGT. CDR3 DNA: TGTGCCAGCAGTGAATTCCGCGGACAAGAGACCCAGTACTTC. Protein: CASSEFRGQETQYF.

The CDR3 bases are TGTGCCAGCAGCCCAGAAGGCTCTGGAAACACCATATATTTT. Translating gives CASSPEGSGNTIYF. V gene TRBV11-2 combines with J gene TRBJ1-3; the D is unclear. The V and J ends lost 5 bases and 0 bases respectively, with 8 bases between them. The CDR3 consists of 14 residues. The germline CDR1 and CDR2 sequences are SGHAT and FQNNGV. Complete variable domain (other parts from reference TRBV11-2 and TRBJ1-3): EAGVAQSPRYKIIEKRQSVAFWCNPISGHATLYWYQQILGQGPKLLIQFQNNGVVDDSQLPKDRFSAERLKGVDSTLKIQPAKLEDSAVYLCASSPEGSGNTIYFGEGSWLTVV.

V and J are TRBV11-3 and TRBJ2-5, with TRBD2 identical over 8 bases. Germline loops: CDR1 SGHNT, CDR2 YENEEA. V was pared by 1 base and J by 2 bases, with 6 bases of the junction left unmatched. The CDR3 extends over 16 amino acids. CDR3 in amino acids: CASSLAHGGAQETQYF. The CDR3 DNA reads as TGTGCCAGCAGCTTAGCGCACGGGGGGGCACAAGAGACCCAGTACTTC.

This chain links TRBV7-9 with TRBJ1-2, with D perhaps matching TRBD1 (5 bases). CDR1 is SEHNR and CDR2 is FQNEAQ in the germline V gene (reference sequence). The CDR3 length is 16 residues. Trimming removed 1 base from V and 4 bases from J, with 16 bases in between. CDR3 sequence reads: CASSLEFGRVGYGYTF. CDR3 bases: TGTGCCAGCAGCTTAGAATTTGGCAGGGTAGGCTATGGCTACACCTTC. Full variable domain (outside the CDR3, taken from reference TRBV7-9 and TRBJ1-2): DTGVSQNPRHKITKRGQNVTFRCDPISEHNRLYWYRQTLGQGPEFLTYFQNEAQLEKSRLLSDRFSAERPKGSFSTLEIQRTEQGDSAMYLCASSLEFGRVGYGYTFGSGTRLTVV.

The chain couples TRBV5-1 to TRBJ1-4; 7 bases fit TRBD1. Per germline, CDR1 SGHRS and CDR2 YFSETQ. The CDR3 totals 16 residues. J was trimmed by 7 bases and V by 0 bases; bases with no gene match: 9. The CDR3 reads CASSLAEAGGAEKLFF. The CDR3 DNA reads as TGCGCCAGCAGCTTGGCGGAGGCAGGGGGGGCTGAAAAACTGTTTTTT. Full variable domain (rest looked up from reference TRBV5-1 and TRBJ1-4): KAGVTQTPRYLIKTRGQQVTLSCSPISGHRSVSWYQQTPGQGLQFLFEYFSETQRNKGNFPGRFSGRQFSNSRSEMNVSTLELGDSALYLCASSLAEAGGAEKLFFGSGTQLSVL.

The chain uses TRBV7-9 and TRBJ1-6, with D unresolved. Trimming stripped 5 bases from V and 0 bases from J, with 11 bases between. The CDR3 contains 16 residues. Per the germline V gene, CDR1 is SEHNR and CDR2 is FQNEAQ (reference sequence). CDR3 sequence: CASSPPGSSYNSPLHF. CDR3 bases: TGTGCCAGCAGCCCTCCCGGGAGCTCCTATAATTCACCCCTCCACTTT.

V and J are TRBV6-1 and TRBJ2-2; the match to TRBD2 covers 12 bases. V lost 4 bases, J lost 1 base, and 4 bases stayed unmatched. The CDR3 has 17 residues. Germline V CDR1 and CDR2: MNHNS, SASEGT. This CDR3 is CASSGLAGVGNTGELFF. The CDR3 DNA is TGTGCCAGCAGTGGACTAGCGGGAGTGGGGAACACCGGGGAGCTGTTTTTT.

The genes are TRBV2 and TRBJ2-1; 11 bases are a match to TRBD2. V was pared by 7 bases and J by 0 bases, with 8 bases of the junction left unmatched. This CDR3 contains 17 residues. Germline loops: CDR1 SNHLY, CDR2 FYNNEI. CDR3 residues: CASKQLAGGLSYNEQFF. CDR3 sequence (DNA): TGTGCCAGCAAACAGCTAGCGGGGGGACTCTCCTACAATGAGCAGTTCTTC.

J is TRBJ1-2 and V is TRBV9; TRBD1 is a possible D gene (6 bases). CDR1 is SGDLS, CDR2 YYNGEE, per germline. V was shortened by 0 bases and J by 4 bases, with 13 bases between the two germline ends. The CDR3 runs 15 residues. The CDR3 here is CASSVGGGDTYGYTF. The CDR3, as DNA: TGTGCCAGCAGCGTAGGTGGGGGGGACACCTATGGCTACACCTTC.